These T cell receptor beta chains were read from a single sample in a study of blood T cell repertoires in COVID-19. Sequencing used immunoSEQ multiplex PCR; TCRdb keeps in-frame clones, though not all of them. The profile shows hundreds of thousands of clones, 80% to 90% of them singletons. The sequencing sample was made of PBMCs or T cells enriched from blood (not recorded which). These receptors all stem from a man in his forties who had recovered from COVID-19. The CDR3 runs from the conserved cysteine through the conserved F or W. The order of the fields is CDR3 DNA, CDR3 protein, V gene, D gene, clone size, J gene. D genes are given only for firm matches. Not all rows give a size; the values are once, few, many and, for expanded clones, a class.

DNA: TGTGCCAGCAGCACTGGGGGGGGGCAGATCACTGAAGCTTTCTTT
CDR3: CASSTGGGQITEAFF
V: TRBV5-4
D: -
size: -
J: TRBJ1-1

DNA: TGTGCCAGCAGCGTAGCGGGGGAGGGGACCCAGTACTTC
CDR3: CASSVAGEGTQYF
V: TRBV9
D: TRBD2
size: once
J: TRBJ2-5

DNA: TGTGCCAGCAGTCCTAGTCGGACAGGGGGTAACTATGGCTACACCTTC
CDR3: CASSPSRTGGNYGYTF
V: TRBV27
D: TRBD1
size: -
J: TRBJ1-2

DNA: TGTGCCAGCATTCAAGCTCAGGCCGCCGCCGAGCAGTACTTC
CDR3: CASIQAQAAAEQYF
V: TRBV28
D: -
size: -
J: TRBJ2-7

DNA: TGTGCCAGCAGTCAAACAACAGGGCCGCGGGGGGCTTTCTTT
CDR3: CASSQTTGPRGAFF
V: TRBV6-4
D: -
size: -
J: TRBJ1-1

DNA: TGTGCCAGCGGGGGACAGCGGTACAATGAGCAGTTCTTC
CDR3: CASGGQRYNEQFF
V: TRBV7-9
D: TRBD1
size: once
J: TRBJ2-1

DNA: TGTGCCACCAGTGATACTAGGGGACTAGCGGTCTACAATGAGCAGTTCTTC
CDR3: CATSDTRGLAVYNEQFF
V: TRBV24-1
D: TRBD2
size: -
J: TRBJ2-1

DNA: TGTGCCAGCAGCCGGGCGGGCTCCTACAATGAGCAGTTCTTC
CDR3: CASSRAGSYNEQFF
V: TRBV28
D: -
size: -
J: TRBJ2-1

DNA: TGTGCCAGCAACCCCTGGGGGACAGCGAACTACAATGAGCAGTTCTTC
CDR3: CASNPWGTANYNEQFF
V: TRBV2
D: TRBD1
size: once
J: TRBJ2-1

DNA: TGTGCCAGCAGCCAAGCAGGGGTAGAGACCCAGTACTTC
CDR3: CASSQAGVETQYF
V: TRBV3-1/TRBV3-2
D: -
size: -
J: TRBJ2-5

DNA: TGCGCCAGCAGCGAGGACAGGGCCTACGAGCAGTACTTC
CDR3: CASSEDRAYEQYF
V: TRBV4-1
D: TRBD1
size: once
J: TRBJ2-7

DNA: TGTGCCAGCTCACCGGCTTTAATATCGGGAGGGGCCAACGTCCTGACTTTC
CDR3: CASSPALISGGANVLTF
V: TRBV18
D: -
size: -
J: TRBJ2-6

DNA: TGTGCCAGCAGCCAAGACCACCTACTGAACACCGGGGAGCTGTTTTTT
CDR3: CASSQDHLLNTGELFF
V: TRBV4-2
D: -
size: -
J: TRBJ2-2

DNA: TGTGCCAGCAGCCAGATTCGGTCCTCTGGAAACACCATATATTTT
CDR3: CASSQIRSSGNTIYF
V: TRBV3-1/TRBV3-2
D: -
size: few
J: TRBJ1-3

DNA: TGTGCCAGCAGTTACTCCCCTGGCCCCGGGGAAAAACTGTTTTTT
CDR3: CASSYSPGPGEKLFF
V: TRBV6-5
D: -
size: -
J: TRBJ1-4

DNA: TGTGCCAGCTCATCTAATCTGGGACTAGCGGGGGAGGGTCAAAATACGCAGTATTTT
CDR3: CASSSNLGLAGEGQNTQYF
V: TRBV18
D: TRBD2
size: -
J: TRBJ2-3

DNA: TGTGCCAGCAGCGTAGGTCCAGGACAAGAGACCCAGTACTTC
CDR3: CASSVGPGQETQYF
V: TRBV9
D: -
size: -
J: TRBJ2-5

DNA: TGTGCCAGCTCACCGCGGGGCGGGGGGACCGGCAATGAGCAGTTCTTC
CDR3: CASSPRGGGTGNEQFF
V: TRBV18
D: TRBD2
size: -
J: TRBJ2-1

DNA: TGTGCCATCAGTCCACAGGGTATGGCGAACACTGAAGCTTTCTTT
CDR3: CAISPQGMANTEAFF
V: TRBV10-3
D: -
size: once
J: TRBJ1-1

DNA: TGTGCCATCAGTGAGTCGTTGGGACAGGGGGCCACAACTGAAGCTTTCTTT
CDR3: CAISESLGQGATTEAFF
V: TRBV10-3
D: TRBD1
size: -
J: TRBJ1-1

DNA: TGTGCCATCAGTGAGAGGGAGGAGACCCAGTACTTC
CDR3: CAISEREETQYF
V: TRBV10-3
D: -
size: -
J: TRBJ2-5

DNA: TGTGCCAGCAGCCCGGGACAGTTCCTTCGGGGGAACTTC
CDR3: CASSPGQFLRGNF
V: TRBV6-5
D: -
size: -
J: TRBJ2-7

DNA: TGTGCCAGCAGCCGGGGCAGCACAGATACGCAGTATTTT
CDR3: CASSRGSTDTQYF
V: TRBV3-1/TRBV3-2
D: -
size: once
J: TRBJ2-3

DNA: TGTGCCAGCAGTCGGCAGGACACAGATACGCAGTATTTT
CDR3: CASSRQDTDTQYF
V: TRBV27
D: -
size: -
J: TRBJ2-3

DNA: TGTGGGTTTGACAGGTCCACCTACAATGAGCAGTTCTTC
CDR3: CGFDRSTYNEQFF
V: TRBV30
D: -
size: -
J: TRBJ2-1

DNA: TGTGCCAGCAGCTCCGCCCTCCCGGGACAGGGGGCGCTTCACGGCTACACCTTC
CDR3: CASSSALPGQGALHGYTF
V: TRBV7-9
D: TRBD1
size: -
J: TRBJ1-2